The next 10 T cell receptor beta chains were all read from a single sample in a study of T cells in Graves' hyperthyroidism and ophthalmopathy. The CDR3 regions of TCR beta were amplified from RNA transcripts. First-round RT-PCR with HTBI primers amplified the TCR CDR3 region. TCRdb passed the multiplex PCR reads through MiXCR, listing each CDR3 protein once. This sample has hundreds of thousands of distinct CDR3 sequences, with 14% to 15% found just once. Sequencing was carried out using blood. These TCRs come from a woman between 40 and 50 years old with Graves' ophthalmopathy.

This clonotype was seen many times. This chain joins TRBV11-2 and TRBJ2-7, with 7 nucleotides matching TRBD2. The CDR3 length is 16 residues. Germline CDR1 is SGHAT and CDR2 is FQNNGV. Unmatched junction bases numbered 10, after V lost 3 bases and J lost 2 bases. The DNA for the CDR3 is TGTGCCAGCAGCTTCCGCCTTCTAGCGGACGCCTACGAGCAGTACTTC. Its protein product is CASSFRLLADAYEQYF.

This clonotype was seen at least ten times. The rearrangement joins TRBV27 to TRBJ1-5; D gene ambiguous. V was clipped by 5 bases and J by 7 bases, with 12 bases between them. CDR1 MNHEY and CDR2 SMNVEV come from the germline V gene (reference sequence). The CDR3 is 13 amino acids. CDR3 bases: TGTGCCAGCAGTCCTATTCCTTGGCAGCCCCAGCATTTT. Amino acids: CASSPIPWQPQHF.

This clonotype was detected ten times or more. V usage is TRBV20-1 and J usage is TRBJ2-7, with 10 nucleotides matching TRBD2. The CDR3 is made up of 13 amino acids. V lost 0 bases to trimming and J lost 7 bases; unmatched junction nucleotides: 3. Germline V gene lookup returns CDR1 DFQATT and CDR2 SNEGSKA (reference sequence). CDR3 DNA sequence: TGCAGTGCTAGAGATCAGGGACTAGCGGAGCAGTACTTC. Translated, it gives CSARDQGLAEQYF.

This clonotype was observed many times. The chain joins TRBV28 to TRBJ2-3; D not resolved. Between the trimmed V and J ends, which lost 5 bases and 2 bases, there was a span of 14 bases. The CDR3 consists of 15 residues. Germline-derived CDR1 and CDR2 are MDHEN and SYDVKM. The chain's CDR3 is CASSPTTDNTDTQYF. In DNA, the CDR3 is TGTGCCAGCAGTCCGACCACAGACAACACAGATACGCAGTATTTT.

This clonotype was counted at least ten times. The rearrangement links TRBV19 to TRBJ1-1, with D unresolved. This CDR3 comprises 12 residues. V dropped 5 bases and J dropped 8 bases, with 12 bases sitting between them. The germline gives CDR1 LNHDA, CDR2 SQIVND (reference sequence). CDR3 sequence: CASSSDTTEAFF. The CDR3 DNA reads TGTGCCAGTAGTTCTGACACCACGGAAGCTTTCTTT.

The table lists this clonotype with many counts. J is TRBJ2-7 and V is TRBV29-1; tentatively, D is TRBD1 or TRBD2 (5 bases each). The CDR3 contains 14 residues. V lost 7 bases and J 2 bases, leaving 18 bases between the germline ends. Germline V gene lookup returns CDR1 SQVTM and CDR2 ANQGSEA. The CDR3 loop reads CSAYSGTAAYEQYF. CDR3 DNA sequence: TGCAGCGCTTACTCCGGGACGGCAGCCTACGAGCAGTACTTC.

This clonotype was detected once. This chain uses TRBV29-1 with TRBJ1-2; D call uncertain. The CDR3 sequence is 13 residues long. With 1 base removed from V and 7 bases from J, the gap between germline ends came to 13 bases. Germline loops: CDR1 SQVTM, CDR2 ANQGSEA. CDR3 in DNA: TGCAGCGTTGAAGGTGTCAGGAGTCCTGGCTACACCTTC. Amino acid sequence: CSVEGVRSPGYTF.

This clonotype appeared many times. This chain joins TRBV11-1 and TRBJ2-6; 7 bases are a match to TRBD1. In germline, CDR1 is SGHAT, CDR2 FQDESV (reference sequence). The junction had 6 bases not matched to a gene; V was cut back by 5 bases and J by 2 bases. The CDR3 is 16 amino acids. CDR3 in DNA: TGTGCCAGCAGCCCCCAGGGGGTCGCTGGGGCCAACGTCCTGACTTTC. Translation: CASSPQGVAGANVLTF.

This clonotype was found a few times. The chain joins TRBV24-1 to TRBJ1-5; TRBD1 agrees at 9 bases. Germline V gene sequence: CDR1 KGHDR, CDR2 SFDVKD. There are 17 residues in the CDR3. After removal of 5 bases from V and 4 bases from J, the junction contained 11 bases not matched to a gene. The CDR3 nucleotides read TGTGCCACCAGTGGTACCTCCGGGACAGGGAAAAATCAGCCCCAGCATTTT. Residues: CATSGTSGTGKNQPQHF.

V is TRBV19 and J is TRBJ1-1; the D is unclear. Per the germline V gene, CDR1 is LNHDA and CDR2 is SQIVND (reference sequence). Trimming removed 1 base from V and 2 bases from J, with 11 bases in between. This CDR3 region has 15 residues. The CDR3 DNA sequence: TGTGCCAGTAGTATAGCGGGCTGGGGAAACACTGAAGCTTTCTTT. It translates to CASSIAGWGNTEAFF.